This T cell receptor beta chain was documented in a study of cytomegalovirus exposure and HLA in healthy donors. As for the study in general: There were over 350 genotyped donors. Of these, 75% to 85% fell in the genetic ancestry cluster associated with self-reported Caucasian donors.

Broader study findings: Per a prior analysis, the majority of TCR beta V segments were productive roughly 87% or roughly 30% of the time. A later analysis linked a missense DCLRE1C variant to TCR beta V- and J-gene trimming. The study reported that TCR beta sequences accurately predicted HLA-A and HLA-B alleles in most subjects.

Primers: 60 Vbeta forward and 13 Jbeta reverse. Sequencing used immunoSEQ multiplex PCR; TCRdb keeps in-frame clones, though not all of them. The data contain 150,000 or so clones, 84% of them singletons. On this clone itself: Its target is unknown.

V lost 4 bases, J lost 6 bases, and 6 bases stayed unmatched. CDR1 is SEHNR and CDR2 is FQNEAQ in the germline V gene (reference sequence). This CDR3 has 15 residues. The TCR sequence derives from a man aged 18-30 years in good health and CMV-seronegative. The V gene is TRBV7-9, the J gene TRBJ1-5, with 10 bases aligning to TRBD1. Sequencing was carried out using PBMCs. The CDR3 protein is CASSWGQGLSQPQHF. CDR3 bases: TGTGCCAGCAGCTGGGGACAGGGGTTATCTCAGCCCCAGCATTTT.